This TCR beta chain emerged from a study of blood T cell repertoires in COVID-19. Study overall: Material from acute and convalescent COVID-19 was sourced from the United States, Italy and Spain. PBMCs, B-cell-depleted T cells, or T cells were the source of the cDNA or gDNA that made up the material.

Per the authors' pipeline: Amplification with reference gene primers provided the estimates of nucleated cell counts. TCRdb's copy holds only in-frame clones and misses some; the assay was immunoSEQ multiplex PCR. The V and J calls and clone size were taken over from that table, and D and trimming were inferred from the DNA. This sample yields approximately 170,000 clones, of which roughly four fifths are seen a single time; 10% to 15% belongs to the top ten. The length of the CDR3 is 14 residues. The V segment lost 6 bases and the J segment 7 bases; nucleotides outside the gene matches: 10. Germline V gene data show CDR1 as MNHEY and CDR2 as SVGEGT.

Material for sequencing was peripheral blood. The sequence was collected from a man in his sixties or seventies who had recovered from COVID-19. V is TRBV6-2 or TRBV6-3 and J is TRBJ1-2; TRBD1 matches at 8 bases. CDR3 sequence reads: CASSRTGNGFGYTF. The CDR3 DNA is TGTGCCAGCAGCCGGACAGGGAATGGTTTTGGCTACACCTTC.